The 27 T cell receptor beta chains below were found in one sample sequenced in a study of blood T cell repertoires in COVID-19 (dated by TCRdb to 2020 to 2021). The library was prepared using the immunoSEQ multiplex PCR assay. Here the immuneACCESS table is served through TCRdb, limited to in-frame sequences with V and J called. Missing clones are a known gap in these copies; in checked studies unresolved V genes cover under half, and the rest lacks a known reason. The sample yields some 70,000 clones; around 86% were counted once. The ten most abundant clones make up 1.4% of the sample. Sequencing used peripheral blood. The origin of the receptors is a woman aged 60-70 years with acute or convalescent COVID-19.

This clone was detected once. The chain is built from TRBV7-9 and TRBJ2-3; 8 positions match TRBD2. With V trimmed by 5 bases and J by 8 bases, 6 bases remained unmatched. Germline assignment: CDR1 SEHNR and CDR2 FQNEAQ (reference sequence). The CDR3 has 13 amino acids. The CDR3 DNA reads TGTGCCAGCAGCCTAGGGGCGGGAGGTACGCAGTATTTT. Amino acid sequence: CASSLGAGGTQYF.

The chain couples TRBV29-1 to TRBJ1-2, with a possible D match to TRBD1 (5 bases). Germline assignment: CDR1 SQVTM and CDR2 ANQGSEA. V lost 2 bases to trimming and J lost 0 bases, with 19 bases between them. The CDR3 covers 17 residues. The CDR3 DNA follows: TGCAGCGTTGAATTTAGGGGCAACCACCGGGCTAACTATGGCTACACCTTC. This codes for CSVEFRGNHRANYGYTF.

The V and J genes are TRBV6-5 and TRBJ2-5; unclear D gene. Trimming left V 7 bases short and J 5 bases short, with 14 bases between. CDR3 length: 13 residues. Looked up from germline, CDR1 is MNHEY and CDR2 is SVGAGI. CDR3 loop: CASKFGSVETQYF. Here the CDR3 DNA reads TGTGCCAGCAAATTCGGTTCGGTCGAGACCCAGTACTTC.

The CDR3 coding sequence is TGTGCCAGCTCCCCTCCCCCGGGACTCTACCCTTATGGCTACACCTTC. The encoded protein is CASSPPPGLYPYGYTF. The chain links TRBV27 to TRBJ1-2, with D perhaps matching TRBD1 (5 bases). There are 16 residues in the CDR3. CDR1 is MNHEY, CDR2 SMNVEV, per germline (reference sequence). Trimming pared 8 bases from V and 5 bases from J, leaving 24 bases between.

This clone came up a few times. CDR3 nucleotides: TGTGCCAGCAGTGAAGTGGGACCCGGGACAGCGAACACCGGGGAGCTGTTTTTT. Protein product: CASSEVGPGTANTGELFF. The gene calls are TRBV6-1 and TRBJ2-2; TRBD1 aligns across 7 bases. V lost 1 base, J lost 0 bases, and 8 bases stayed unmatched. Germline V CDR1 and CDR2: MNHNS, SASEGT. The CDR3 runs 18 residues.

The chain uses TRBV6-1 and TRBJ1-2; possibly TRBD1 for D (6 bases). This CDR3 region has 13 residues. Trimming removed 3 bases from V and 7 bases from J, with 12 bases in between. CDR1 is MNHNS, CDR2 SASEGT, per germline. For the CDR3, the DNA is TGTGCCAGCAGTGACACCAGGGGTTTTGGCTACACCTTC. Protein sequence: CASSDTRGFGYTF.

This clone came up once. The CDR3 DNA is TGTGCCAGCAGTTACGGAGACATTCAGTACTTC. This codes for CASSYGDIQYF. The V call is TRBV6-6, the J call TRBJ2-4; D is unresolved. The germline V and J ends were trimmed by 2 bases and 8 bases, with 4 bases remaining between them. CDR3 length: 11 amino acids. Germline-derived CDR1 and CDR2 are MNHNY and SVGAGI (reference sequence).

CDR3 in amino acids: CASSVGNRRSYNEQFF. CDR3 DNA sequence: TGTGCCAGCAGCGTAGGGAACAGGCGCTCCTACAATGAGCAGTTCTTC. The chain is built from TRBV9 and TRBJ2-1, with D perhaps matching TRBD1 (5 bases). CDR1 and CDR2 (germline): SGDLS, YYNGEE. The CDR3 has 16 residues. V was shortened by 0 bases and J by 0 bases, with 10 bases between the two germline ends.

The V gene is TRBV5-5, the J gene TRBJ1-1, with 8 bases that match TRBD1. This CDR3 contains 13 residues. V gave up 4 bases and J gave up 4 bases; unmatched junction bases: 3. The germline V gene has CDR1 SGHKS and CDR2 YYEKEE (reference sequence). The CDR3 bases are TGTGCCAGCAGCCTGGGACAGGTCACTGAAGCTTTCTTT. Its translation is CASSLGQVTEAFF. The full variable domain, in which reference TRBV5-5 and TRBJ1-1 provide the parts outside the CDR3, is DAGVTQSPTHLIKTRGQQVTLRCSPISGHKSVSWYQQVLGQGPQFIFQYYEKEERGRGNFPDRFSARQFPNYSSELNVNALLLGDSALYLCASSLGQVTEAFFGQGTRLTVV.

The chain's CDR3 is CASSVMGTGYGYTF. The CDR3 region has the DNA TGTGCCAGCAGCGTAATGGGGACTGGGTATGGCTACACCTTC. This chain links TRBV9 with TRBJ1-2; D perhaps matches TRBD1 (5 bases). Germline V lookup: CDR1 SGDLS, CDR2 YYNGEE. This CDR3 spans 14 amino acids. Trimming removed 1 base from V and 5 bases from J, with 12 bases in between.

This clone was found a few times. This chain uses TRBV6-1 with TRBJ2-1, with TRBD2 matching 13 bases. Losses at the gene ends were 4 bases for V and 1 base for J; bases not matched to a gene: 10. The germline V gene has CDR1 MNHNS and CDR2 SASEGT. The CDR3 consists of 19 residues. The CDR3 DNA reads as TGTGCCAGCAGTGCCCTACTAGCGGGAGGGTCCCCTTCCTACAATGAGCAGTTCTTC. It yields the protein CASSALLAGGSPSYNEQFF.

The V and J genes are TRBV19 and TRBJ2-7; TRBD1 is a possible D gene (5 bases). Trimming took off 5 bases at V and 0 bases at J, with 11 bases between the two ends. This CDR3 region has 14 residues. From germline, CDR1 is LNHDA and CDR2 SQIVND (reference sequence). The DNA for the CDR3 is TGTGCCAGTAGTCCCGGAGACAGCTCCTACGAGCAGTACTTC. It specifies CASSPGDSSYEQYF. The variable domain in full, completed from reference TRBV19 and TRBJ2-7, reads DGGITQSPKYLFRKEGQNVTLSCEQNLNHDAMYWYRQDPGQGLRLIYYSQIVNDFQKGDIAEGYSVSREKKESFPLTVTSAQKNPTAFYLCASSPGDSSYEQYFGPGTRLTVT.

This chain joins TRBV19 and TRBJ2-1; 13 bases are shared with TRBD2. The CDR3 has 17 residues. The germline CDR1 and CDR2 sequences are LNHDA and SQIVND (reference sequence). Unmatched junction bases numbered 13, after V lost 5 bases and J lost 9 bases. For the CDR3, the DNA is TGTGCCAGTAGTCCGGGACTAGCGGGAACCCCCCGGGGTGAGCAGTTCTTC. Translated: CASSPGLAGTPRGEQFF.

Points on this clone: This may arise from a read error, as a much more abundant clone is one base away. The chain links TRBV3-1 (or the pseudogene TRBV3-2) to TRBJ1-2; 7 bases align to TRBD1. Looked up from germline, CDR1 is LGHDT and CDR2 is YNNKEL (reference sequence). This CDR3 spans 13 amino acids. Here the CDR3 reads CASGQEIQGGGTF. Written as DNA, the CDR3 is TGTGCCAGCGGCCAAGAGATCCAGGGGGGCGGCACCTTC.

This clone was seen more than once but under ten times. This chain uses TRBV7-2 with TRBJ2-7, with TRBD1 matching 11 bases. This CDR3 spans 15 amino acids. The germline CDR1 and CDR2 sequences are SGHTA and FQGNSA. The V gene end was trimmed by 5 bases and the J gene end by 6 bases; junction bases not matched to a gene: 9. Here the CDR3 DNA reads TGTGCCAGCAGCGAGGGGACAGGGGGAGGTCGCGAGCAGTACTTC. Encoded protein: CASSEGTGGGREQYF.

The chain carries TRBV6-5 and TRBJ1-2; 9 bases are shared with TRBD1. Per the germline V gene, CDR1 is MNHEY and CDR2 is SVGAGI. This CDR3 region has 15 residues. J was trimmed by 6 bases and V by 6 bases; bases with no gene match: 11. The CDR3 DNA sequence: TGTGCCAGCAGCGAGCTTTCCGGGACAGGGAATGGCTACACCTTC. The encoded protein is CASSELSGTGNGYTF.

The chain carries TRBV9 and TRBJ2-1; 10 bases agree with TRBD1. Germline CDR1 reads SGDLS; CDR2 reads YYNGEE. Trimming took 3 bases from V and 2 from J; bases not matched to a gene: 2. This CDR3 is built from 15 residues. The CDR3 region is CASSAGTGAYNEQFF. DNA of the CDR3: TGTGCCAGCAGCGCCGGGACAGGGGCCTACAATGAGCAGTTCTTC.

The V and J genes are TRBV11-3 and TRBJ2-2, with TRBD1 matching over 7 bases. With V trimmed by 3 bases and J by 3 bases, 4 bases remained unmatched. Germline CDR1 and CDR2: SGHNT and YENEEA. The CDR3 has 15 residues. The CDR3 sequence is CASSLSGQHTGELFF. CDR3 bases: TGTGCCAGCAGCTTGTCGGGACAGCACACCGGGGAGCTGTTTTTT. The full variable domain, in which reference TRBV11-3 and TRBJ2-2 provide the parts outside the CDR3, is EAGVVQSPRYKIIEKKQPVAFWCNPISGHNTLYWYLQNLGQGPELLIRYENEEAVDDSQLPKDRFSAERLKGVDSTLKIQPAELGDSAVYLCASSLSGQHTGELFFGEGSRLTVL.

The chain carries TRBV2 and TRBJ1-2, with D tentatively TRBD1 (5 bases). Trimming pared 8 bases from V and 8 bases from J, leaving 12 bases between. The germline gives CDR1 SNHLY, CDR2 FYNNEI. The CDR3 has 11 residues. CDR3 protein: CASGADFGYTF. DNA of the CDR3: TGTGCCAGCGGGGCAGACTTCGGCTACACCTTC.

The V call is TRBV7-9, the J call TRBJ2-1; 12 bases line up with TRBD2. The CDR3 loop spans 15 amino acids. The V gene end was trimmed by 5 bases and the J gene end by 6 bases; junction bases not matched to a gene: 5. CDR1 is SEHNR and CDR2 is FQNEAQ in the germline V gene (reference sequence). The CDR3 here is CASSETSGRTNEQFF. CDR3 sequence (DNA): TGTGCCAGCAGCGAGACTAGCGGGAGAACCAATGAGCAGTTCTTC.

This clone occurred once. The CDR3 here is CASSQGMNTEAFF. As DNA, the CDR3 is TGTGCCAGCAGCCAAGGTATGAACACTGAAGCTTTCTTT. The chain recombines TRBV14 with TRBJ1-1, with unresolved D. This CDR3 is 13 amino acids long. CDR1 SGHDN and CDR2 FVKESK come from the germline V gene. Trimming took 1 base from V and 0 from J, leaving 3 bases between them.

J is TRBJ1-5 and V is TRBV7-6; D remains unclear. CDR1 SGHVS and CDR2 FNYEAQ come from the germline V gene. CDR3 size: 13 residues. V lost 1 base, J lost 6 bases, and 7 bases lay in between. The CDR3 coding sequence is TGTGCCAGCAGCTTAGTTTCCGGTCAGCCCCAGCATTTT. Residues: CASSLVSGQPQHF.

This chain links TRBV11-2 with TRBJ2-5, with TRBD1 matching 7 bases. V trimming: 5 bases; J trimming: 0 bases; junction bases outside the gene matches: 3. CDR1 SGHAT and CDR2 FQNNGV come from the germline V gene. The CDR3 is made up of 14 amino acids. CDR3 in DNA: TGTGCCAGCAGCCAGGACAGGTACCAAGAGACCCAGTACTTC. This sequence encodes CASSQDRYQETQYF. The variable domain in full, completed from reference TRBV11-2 and TRBJ2-5, reads EAGVAQSPRYKIIEKRQSVAFWCNPISGHATLYWYQQILGQGPKLLIQFQNNGVVDDSQLPKDRFSAERLKGVDSTLKIQPAKLEDSAVYLCASSQDRYQETQYFGPGTRLLVL.

V is TRBV6-1 and J is TRBJ1-2; D is ambiguous. This CDR3 region has 14 residues. Per the germline V gene, CDR1 is MNHNS and CDR2 is SASEGT. The V gene lost 2 bases and the J gene lost 8 bases, with 15 bases spanning the gap. Here the CDR3 DNA reads TGTGCCAGCAGTGAATCCCCTGAATCGGGGGGCTACACCTTC. Encoded protein: CASSESPESGGYTF.

The chain carries TRBV5-8 and TRBJ2-1; D remains unclear. The germline gives CDR1 SGHTS, CDR2 YDEGEE. Trimming pared 1 base from V and 3 bases from J, leaving 17 bases between. This CDR3 comprises 17 residues. The CDR3 region has the DNA TGTGCCAGCAGCTTGCTAATAGAGTACCCGATCTACAATGAGCAGTTCTTC. Protein sequence: CASSLLIEYPIYNEQFF.

The genes are TRBV7-8 and TRBJ1-5; 9 bases agree with TRBD1. Unmatched junction bases numbered 6, after V lost 5 bases and J lost 4 bases. The CDR3 is 15 residues long. Germline CDR1 and CDR2: SGHVS and FQNEAQ. The CDR3 nucleotides read TGTGCCAGCAGCCCTAGACAGGGGGGGAATCAGCCCCAGCATTTT. Protein product: CASSPRQGGNQPQHF.

The chain recombines TRBV18 with TRBJ2-1; D may be TRBD1 (5 bases). Germline assignment: CDR1 KGHSH and CDR2 LQKENI. This CDR3 comprises 17 residues. V gave up 0 bases and J gave up 0 bases, with 12 bases separating them. This CDR3 reads CASSPPNRGLSYNEQFF. CDR3 DNA: TGTGCCAGCTCACCACCGAATAGGGGCCTCTCCTACAATGAGCAGTTCTTC.